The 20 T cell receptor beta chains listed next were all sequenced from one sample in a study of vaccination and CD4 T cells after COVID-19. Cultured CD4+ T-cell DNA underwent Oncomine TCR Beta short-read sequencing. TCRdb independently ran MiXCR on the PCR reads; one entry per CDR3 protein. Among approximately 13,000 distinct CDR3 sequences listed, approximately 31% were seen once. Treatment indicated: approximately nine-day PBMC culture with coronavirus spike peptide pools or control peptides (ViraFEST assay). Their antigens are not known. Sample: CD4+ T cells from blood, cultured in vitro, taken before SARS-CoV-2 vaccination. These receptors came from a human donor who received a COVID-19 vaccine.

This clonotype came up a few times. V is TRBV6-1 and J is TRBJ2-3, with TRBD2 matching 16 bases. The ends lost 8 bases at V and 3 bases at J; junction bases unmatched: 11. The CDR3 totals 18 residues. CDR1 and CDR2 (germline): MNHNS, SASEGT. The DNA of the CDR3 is TGTGCCAGCCCTGCCGGGACTAGCGGGGGGGCACTGACAGATACGCAGTATTTT. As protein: CASPAGTSGGALTDTQYF.

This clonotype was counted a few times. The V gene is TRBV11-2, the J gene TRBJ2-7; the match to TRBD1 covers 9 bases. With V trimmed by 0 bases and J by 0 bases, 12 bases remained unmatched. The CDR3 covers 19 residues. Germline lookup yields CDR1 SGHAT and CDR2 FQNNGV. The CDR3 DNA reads TGTGCCAGCAGCTTAGATCAGGACACAGGGGGCGACTCCTCCTACGAGCAGTACTTC. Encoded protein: CASSLDQDTGGDSSYEQYF. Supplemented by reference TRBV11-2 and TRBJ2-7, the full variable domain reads EAGVAQSPRYKIIEKRQSVAFWCNPISGHATLYWYQQILGQGPKLLIQFQNNGVVDDSQLPKDRFSAERLKGVDSTLKIQPAKLEDSAVYLCASSLDQDTGGDSSYEQYFGPGTRLTVT.

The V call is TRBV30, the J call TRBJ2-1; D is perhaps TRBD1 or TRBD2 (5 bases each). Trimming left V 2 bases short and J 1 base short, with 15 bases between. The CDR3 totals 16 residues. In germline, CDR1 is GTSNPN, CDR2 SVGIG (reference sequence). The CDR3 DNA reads TGTGCCTGGAGTCCTAAAGGGACCCCATCCTACAATGAGCAGTTCTTC. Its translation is CAWSPKGTPSYNEQFF.

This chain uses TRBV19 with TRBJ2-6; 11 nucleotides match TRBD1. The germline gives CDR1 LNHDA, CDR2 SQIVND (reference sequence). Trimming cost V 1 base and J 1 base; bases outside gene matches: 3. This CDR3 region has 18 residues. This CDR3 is CASSIVGQGASGANVLTF. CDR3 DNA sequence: TGTGCCAGTAGTATAGTCGGACAGGGGGCGTCTGGGGCCAACGTCCTGACTTTC.

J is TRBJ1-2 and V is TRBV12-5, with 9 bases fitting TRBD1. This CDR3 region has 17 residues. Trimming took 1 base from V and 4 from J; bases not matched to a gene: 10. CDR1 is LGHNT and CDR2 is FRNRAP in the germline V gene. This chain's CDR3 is CASGLAGTGLLPYGYTF. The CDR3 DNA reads TGTGCTAGTGGTTTGGCTGGGACAGGGCTCCTCCCCTATGGCTACACCTTC. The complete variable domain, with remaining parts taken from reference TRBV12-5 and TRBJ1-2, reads DARVTQTPRHKVTEMGQEVTMRCQPILGHNTVFWYRQTMMQGLELLAYFRNRAPLDDSGMPKDRFSAEMPDATLATLKIQPSEPRDSAVYFCASGLAGTGLLPYGYTFGSGTRLTVV.

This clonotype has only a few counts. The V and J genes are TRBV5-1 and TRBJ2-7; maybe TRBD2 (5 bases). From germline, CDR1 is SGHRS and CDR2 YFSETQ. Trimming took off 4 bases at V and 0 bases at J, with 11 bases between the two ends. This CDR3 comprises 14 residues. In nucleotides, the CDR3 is TGCGCCAGCAGCCTGACCGGGGTCTCCTACGAGCAGTACTTC. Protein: CASSLTGVSYEQYF.

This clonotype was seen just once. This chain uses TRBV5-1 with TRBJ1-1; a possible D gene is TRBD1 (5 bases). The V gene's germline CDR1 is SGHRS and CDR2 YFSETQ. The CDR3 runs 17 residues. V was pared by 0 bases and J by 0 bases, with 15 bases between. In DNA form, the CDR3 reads TGCGCCAGCAGCTTGGATGCTCGAGGGGCCCTGAACACTGAAGCTTTCTTT. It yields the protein CASSLDARGALNTEAFF.

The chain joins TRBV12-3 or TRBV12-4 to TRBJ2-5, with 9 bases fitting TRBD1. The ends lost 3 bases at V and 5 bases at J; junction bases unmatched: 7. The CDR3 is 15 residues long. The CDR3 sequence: CASSLGTGSGETQYF. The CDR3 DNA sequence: TGTGCCAGCAGTTTGGGGACAGGGTCAGGGGAGACCCAGTACTTC.

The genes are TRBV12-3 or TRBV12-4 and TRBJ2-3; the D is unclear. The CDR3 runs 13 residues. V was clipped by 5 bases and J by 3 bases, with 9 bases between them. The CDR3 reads CASSPRRTDTQYF. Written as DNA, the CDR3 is TGTGCCAGCAGTCCCCGGCGGACAGATACGCAGTATTTT.

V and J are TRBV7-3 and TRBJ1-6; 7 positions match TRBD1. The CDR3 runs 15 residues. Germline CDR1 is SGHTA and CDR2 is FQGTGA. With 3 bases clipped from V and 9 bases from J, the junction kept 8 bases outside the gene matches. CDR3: CASSLRKTGTSPLHF. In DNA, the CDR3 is TGTGCCAGCAGCTTGAGGAAGACAGGGACTTCACCCCTCCACTTT.

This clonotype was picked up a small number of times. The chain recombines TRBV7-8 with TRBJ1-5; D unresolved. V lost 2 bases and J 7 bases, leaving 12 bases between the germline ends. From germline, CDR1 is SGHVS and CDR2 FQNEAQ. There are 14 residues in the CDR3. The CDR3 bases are TGTGCCAGCAGCTTAATAGCGGGGATACAGCCCCAGCATTTT. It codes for CASSLIAGIQPQHF.

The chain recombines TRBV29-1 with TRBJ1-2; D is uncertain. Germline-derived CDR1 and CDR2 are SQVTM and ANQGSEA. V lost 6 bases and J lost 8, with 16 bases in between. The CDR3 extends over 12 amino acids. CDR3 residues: CSVSGYLEGYTF. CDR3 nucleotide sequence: TGCAGCGTATCGGGGTACTTGGAGGGCTACACCTTC.

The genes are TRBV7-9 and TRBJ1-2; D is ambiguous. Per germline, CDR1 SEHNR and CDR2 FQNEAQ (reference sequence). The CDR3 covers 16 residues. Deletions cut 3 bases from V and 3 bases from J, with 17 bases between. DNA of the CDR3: TGTGCCAGCAGCTTCGAGGCCTTTATACGCCACTATGGCTACACCTTC. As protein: CASSFEAFIRHYGYTF. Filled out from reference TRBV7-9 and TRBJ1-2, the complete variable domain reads DTGVSQNPRHKITKRGQNVTFRCDPISEHNRLYWYRQTLGQGPEFLTYFQNEAQLEKSRLLSDRFSAERPKGSFSTLEIQRTEQGDSAMYLCASSFEAFIRHYGYTFGSGTRLTVV.

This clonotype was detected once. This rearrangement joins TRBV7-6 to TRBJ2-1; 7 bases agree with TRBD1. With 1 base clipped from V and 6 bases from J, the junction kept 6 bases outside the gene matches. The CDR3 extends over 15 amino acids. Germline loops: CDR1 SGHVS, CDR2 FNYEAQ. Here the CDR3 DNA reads TGTGCCAGCAGCTTAGGACAGGGTCGGTCCAATGAGCAGTTCTTC. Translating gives CASSLGQGRSNEQFF.

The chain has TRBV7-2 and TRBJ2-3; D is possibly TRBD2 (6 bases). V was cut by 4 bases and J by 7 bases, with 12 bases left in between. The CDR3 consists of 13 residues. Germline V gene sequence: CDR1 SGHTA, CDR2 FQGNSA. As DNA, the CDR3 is TGTGCCAGCAGCTGGTCGCGGGGAAATACGCAGTATTTT. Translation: CASSWSRGNTQYF.

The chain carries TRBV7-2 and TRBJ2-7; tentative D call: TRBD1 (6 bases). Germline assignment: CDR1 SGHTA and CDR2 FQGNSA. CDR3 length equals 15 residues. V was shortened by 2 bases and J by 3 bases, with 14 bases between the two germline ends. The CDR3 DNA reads TGTGCCAGCAGCTTAACCCCGGACAGTTACTACGAGCAGTACTTC. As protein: CASSLTPDSYYEQYF. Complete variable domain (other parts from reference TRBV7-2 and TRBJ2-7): GAGVSQSPSNKVTEKGKDVELRCDPISGHTALYWYRQSLGQGLEFLIYFQGNSAPDKSGLPSDRFSAERTGGSVSTLTIQRTQQEDSAVYLCASSLTPDSYYEQYFGPGTRLTVT.

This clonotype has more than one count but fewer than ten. The CDR3 sequence is CSAHSQGETQYF. The CDR3 DNA reads TGCAGTGCTCATAGCCAGGGGGAGACCCAGTACTTC. The rearrangement uses TRBV20-1 and TRBJ2-5, with a possible D match to TRBD1 (6 bases). In germline, CDR1 is DFQATT, CDR2 SNEGSKA (reference sequence). The V end lost 5 bases, the J end lost 5 bases, and 12 bases lay between the germline ends. The CDR3 length is 12 residues.

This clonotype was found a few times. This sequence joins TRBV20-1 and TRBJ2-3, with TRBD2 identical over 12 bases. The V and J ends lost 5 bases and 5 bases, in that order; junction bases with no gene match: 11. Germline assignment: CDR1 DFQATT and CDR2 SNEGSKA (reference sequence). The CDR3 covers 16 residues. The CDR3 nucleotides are TGCAGTGCTTACCAGGCTAGCGGGGGGGCTGAAGATACGCAGTATTTT. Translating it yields CSAYQASGGAEDTQYF.

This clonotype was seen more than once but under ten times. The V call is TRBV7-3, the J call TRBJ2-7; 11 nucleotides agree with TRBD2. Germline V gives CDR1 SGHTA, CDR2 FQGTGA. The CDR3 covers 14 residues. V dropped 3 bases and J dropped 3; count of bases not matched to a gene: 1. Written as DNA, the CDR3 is TGTGCCAGCAGCTTGACTAGCGGGGACTACGAGCAGTACTTC. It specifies CASSLTSGDYEQYF.

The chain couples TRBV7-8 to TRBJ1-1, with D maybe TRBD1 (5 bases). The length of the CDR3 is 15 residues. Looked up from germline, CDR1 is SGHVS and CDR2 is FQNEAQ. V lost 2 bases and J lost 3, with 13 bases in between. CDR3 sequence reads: CASSLIRQRHTEAFF. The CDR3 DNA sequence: TGTGCCAGCAGCTTAATTCGACAGCGTCACACTGAAGCTTTCTTT.